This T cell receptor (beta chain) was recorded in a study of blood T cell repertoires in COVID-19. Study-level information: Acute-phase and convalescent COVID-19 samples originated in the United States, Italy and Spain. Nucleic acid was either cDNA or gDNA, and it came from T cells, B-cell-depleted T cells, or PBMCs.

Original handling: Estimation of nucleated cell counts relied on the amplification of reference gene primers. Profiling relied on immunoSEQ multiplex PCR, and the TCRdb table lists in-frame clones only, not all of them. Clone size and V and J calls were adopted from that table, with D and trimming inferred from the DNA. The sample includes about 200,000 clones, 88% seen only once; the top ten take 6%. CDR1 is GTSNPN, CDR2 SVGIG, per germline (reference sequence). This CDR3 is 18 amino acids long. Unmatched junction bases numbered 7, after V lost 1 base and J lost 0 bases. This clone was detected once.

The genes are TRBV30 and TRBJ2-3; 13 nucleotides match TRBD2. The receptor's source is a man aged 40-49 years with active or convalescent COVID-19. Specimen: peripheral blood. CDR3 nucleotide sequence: TGTGCCTGGAGTGCCGGAAGGACTAGCGGGAGTAGCACAGATACGCAGTATTTT. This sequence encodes CAWSAGRTSGSSTDTQYF.